This T cell receptor (beta chain) was identified during a study of Tregs in tolerant kidney transplant recipients. Unstimulated Tregs (CD4+CD25+CD127-) and CD4+CD25- non-Tregs were sorted from PBMCs. Study-wide findings and caveats: In tolerant patients, donor-specific Tregs outgrew total Tregs, suggesting antigen-driven expansion. For some patients, primers changed over time, blocking nucleotide-level comparison.

Note on this clone: The target antigen is unknown.

Method: immunoSEQ multiplex PCR; TCRdb's copy keeps in-frame clones and lacks some. The sample includes 100,000 to 130,000 clones, roughly 89% of them seen just once. CDR1 and CDR2 from the germline V gene are SGHAT and FQNNGV. The length of the CDR3 is 16 residues. With 5 bases clipped from V and 0 bases from J, the junction kept 3 bases outside the gene matches. The sequence came from a human donor who received a combined kidney and bone marrow transplant. The source material was CD4+ T cells from blood, sampled before the transplant. This rearrangement joins TRBV11-2 to TRBJ1-6, with TRBD1 identical over 8 bases. The CDR3 region has the DNA TGTGCCAGCAGCCGACAGGGGAACTCCTATAATTCACCCCTCCACTTT. It codes for CASSRQGNSYNSPLHF.